This T cell receptor (beta chain) originates from a study of molecular identifiers for immune sequencing clone quantification. About this clonotype itself: Its antigen is unidentified. One base away lies a much larger clone, so this may be a sequencing read error.

Sequencing libraries of naive CD8 cells derived from roughly 20,000 to 1,000,000 sorted cells with 10%, 30% or 50% RNA. Naive CD8 T cells were sorted as CD8+CD4-CCR7+CD45RA+. Study results and caveats: Highly expanded clone sizes could be underestimated by identical TCR molecules that share a barcode. Researchers reportedly could pick up spiked Jurkat TCR RNA from one cell mixed into more than 800,000 naive cells.

Germline CDR1 is SNHLY and CDR2 is FYNNEI. The CDR3 totals 13 residues. V lost 6 bases to trimming and J lost 10 bases, with 15 bases between them. TCRdb re-analysed the PCR reads in MiXCR, keeping a single row per CDR3 protein. The sample consists of about 640,000 distinct CDR3 sequences, around 20% of them appearing once. The gene calls are TRBV2 and TRBJ1-4; D is uncertain. The receptor was isolated from a human donor in good health. Some libraries in this study had Jurkat cell RNA spiked in. The material sequenced was naive CD8+ T cells from blood, with Jurkat cell RNA spiked in. Subset in this sample: FACS-sorted CD8+CD4-CCR7+CD45RA+ naive T cells. CDR3: CASRNALDGKLFF. DNA for the CDR3: TGTGCCAGCAGGAACGCCCTAGATGGAAAACTGTTTTTT.